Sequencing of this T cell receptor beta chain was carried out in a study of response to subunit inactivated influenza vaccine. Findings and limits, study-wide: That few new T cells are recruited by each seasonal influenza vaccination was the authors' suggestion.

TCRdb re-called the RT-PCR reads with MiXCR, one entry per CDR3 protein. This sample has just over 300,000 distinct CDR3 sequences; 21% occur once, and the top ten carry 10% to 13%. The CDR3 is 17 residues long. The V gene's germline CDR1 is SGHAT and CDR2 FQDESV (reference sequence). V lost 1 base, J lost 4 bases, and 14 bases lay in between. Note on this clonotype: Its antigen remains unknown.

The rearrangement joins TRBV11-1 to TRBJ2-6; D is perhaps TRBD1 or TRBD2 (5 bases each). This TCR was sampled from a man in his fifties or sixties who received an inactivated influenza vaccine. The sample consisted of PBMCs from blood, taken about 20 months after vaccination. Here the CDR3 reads CASSLDGGTDGANVLTF. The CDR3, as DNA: TGTGCCAGCAGCTTAGATGGGGGAACAGACGGGGCCAACGTCCTGACTTTC.